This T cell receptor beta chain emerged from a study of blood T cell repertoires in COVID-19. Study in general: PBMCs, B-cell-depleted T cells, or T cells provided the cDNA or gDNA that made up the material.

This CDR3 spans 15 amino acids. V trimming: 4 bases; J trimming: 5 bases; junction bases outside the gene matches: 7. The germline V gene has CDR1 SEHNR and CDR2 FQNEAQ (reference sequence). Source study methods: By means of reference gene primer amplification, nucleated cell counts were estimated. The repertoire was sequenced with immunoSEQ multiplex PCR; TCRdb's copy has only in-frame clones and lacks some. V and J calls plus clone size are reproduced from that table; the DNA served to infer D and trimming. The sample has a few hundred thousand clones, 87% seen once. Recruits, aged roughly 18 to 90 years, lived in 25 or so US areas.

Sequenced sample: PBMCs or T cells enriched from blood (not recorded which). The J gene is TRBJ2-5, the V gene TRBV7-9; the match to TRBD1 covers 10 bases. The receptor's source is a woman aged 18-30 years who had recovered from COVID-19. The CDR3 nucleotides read TGTGCCAGCAGCTCTCTGAGACAGGGGGCGGAGACCCAGTACTTC. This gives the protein CASSSLRQGAETQYF.